The sequence of this TCR beta chain was determined in a study of molecular identifiers for immune sequencing clone quantification. Study-level results: With a barcode shared among identical TCR molecules, highly expanded clone sizes could be underestimated.

MiXCR, applied by TCRdb to the PCR reads, yields one record per CDR3 protein. The sample shows fewer than 45,000 distinct CDR3 sequences, 18% of them seen only once. CDR1 and CDR2 (germline): PRHDT, FYEKMQ (reference sequence). Deletions cut 5 bases from V and 2 bases from J, with 20 bases between. The CDR3 runs 17 residues. This clonotype was seen a handful of times. Its cognate antigen is unknown. Sequenced sample: naive CD8+ T cells from blood, with Jurkat cell RNA spiked in. Subset noted: FACS-sorted CD8+CD4-CCR7+CD45RA+ naive T cells. The origin of this receptor is a human donor in good health. Some libraries in this study had Jurkat cell RNA spiked in. The chain has TRBV13 and TRBJ2-3; D is ambiguous. The CDR3 DNA reads TGTGCCAGCAGCCCCTCCACGGGTGGCGGCCCCACAGATACGCAGTATTTT. Translated: CASSPSTGGGPTDTQYF. Supplemented by reference TRBV13 and TRBJ2-3, the full variable domain reads AAGVIQSPRHLIKEKRETATLKCYPIPRHDTVYWYQQGPGQDPQFLISFYEKMQSDKGSIPDRFSAQQFSDYHSELNMSSLELGDSALYFCASSPSTGGGPTDTQYFGPGTRLTVL.